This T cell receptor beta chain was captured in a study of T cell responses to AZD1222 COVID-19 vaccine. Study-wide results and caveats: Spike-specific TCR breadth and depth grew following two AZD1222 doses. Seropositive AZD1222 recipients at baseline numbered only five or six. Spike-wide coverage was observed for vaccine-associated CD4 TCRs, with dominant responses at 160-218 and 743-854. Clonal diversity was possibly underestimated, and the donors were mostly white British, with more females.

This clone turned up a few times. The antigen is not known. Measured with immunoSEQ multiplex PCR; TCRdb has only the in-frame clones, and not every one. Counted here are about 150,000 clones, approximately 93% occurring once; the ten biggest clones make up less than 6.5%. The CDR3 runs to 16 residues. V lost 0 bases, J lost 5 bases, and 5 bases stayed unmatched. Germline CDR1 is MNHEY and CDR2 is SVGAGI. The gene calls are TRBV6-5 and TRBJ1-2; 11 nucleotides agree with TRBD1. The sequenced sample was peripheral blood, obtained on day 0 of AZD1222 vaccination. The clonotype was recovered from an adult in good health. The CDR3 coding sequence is TGTGCCAGCAGTTACTCCAGGACAGGGGGCATGTATGGCTACACCTTC. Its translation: CASSYSRTGGMYGYTF.